Shown below are 5 T cell receptor beta chains from a single sample sequenced in a study of human T cells and chemical hapten exposure. The time point here: patch test 1, 2 weeks after DPC sensitization. Treatment in this sample: therapeutic diphenylcyclopropenone sensitization with weekly scalp DPC. TCRdb reanalysed the RACE reads using MiXCR and keeps one entry per CDR3 protein. Here the sample spans 71,000 or so distinct CDR3 sequences, more than 8% being singletons. Specimen: whole blood, collected in connection with sensitization to the hapten diphenylcyclopropenone (DPC). The receptors shown here come from a woman between 35 and 50 years old with alopecia areata. Some clones in this sample may be carry-over from other donors' samples.

The chain joins TRBV7-2 to TRBJ1-1; D ambiguous. CDR1 is SGHTA and CDR2 is FQGNSA in the germline V gene. The length of the CDR3 is 13 residues. Trimming took off 6 bases at V and 1 base at J, with 9 bases between the two ends. DNA of the CDR3: TGTGCCAGCAGATATGTCGGGAACACTGAAGCTTTCTTT. It codes for CASRYVGNTEAFF. Full variable domain (rest looked up from reference TRBV7-2 and TRBJ1-1): GAGVSQSPSNKVTEKGKDVELRCDPISGHTALYWYRQSLGQGLEFLIYFQGNSAPDKSGLPSDRFSAERTGGSVSTLTIQRTQQEDSAVYLCASRYVGNTEAFFGQGTRLTVV.

This chain uses TRBV5-1 with TRBJ2-7; TRBD2 might be the D (7 bases). The CDR3 covers 15 residues. The V gene's germline CDR1 is SGHRS and CDR2 YFSETQ. Between the trimmed V and J ends, which lost 2 bases and 2 bases, there was a span of 14 bases. The CDR3 loop reads CASSFGGLKTYEQYF. The CDR3 nucleotides are TGCGCCAGCAGCTTCGGGGGGCTAAAGACCTACGAGCAGTACTTC.

There are many counts of this clonotype. The rearrangement uses TRBV6-2 or TRBV6-3 and TRBJ1-5, with D unresolved. V was clipped by 4 bases and J by 4 bases, with 8 bases between them. Per the germline V gene, CDR1 is MNHEY and CDR2 is SVGEGT. This CDR3 region has 13 residues. The CDR3 here is CASSLRVNQPQHF. Written as DNA, the CDR3 is TGTGCCAGCAGTTTAAGGGTTAATCAGCCCCAGCATTTT.

The rearrangement links TRBV21-1 to TRBJ2-3; the table's D gene call, TRBD1, was not cross checked with the DNA. TRBV21-1 is flagged as a pseudogene. The CDR3 is made up of 15 amino acids. CDR3 sequence reads: CASSKGDPPGYTQYF. Here the CDR3 DNA reads TGTGCCAGCAGCAAGGGGGACCCCCCAGGGTATACGCAGTATTTT.

At least ten counts were recorded for this clonotype. V and J are TRBV7-9 and TRBJ2-6; D is undetermined. V lost 0 bases, J lost 0 bases, and 12 bases lay in between. The CDR3 sequence is 18 residues long. Germline V CDR1 and CDR2: SEHNR, FQNEAQ (reference sequence). CDR3 in amino acids: CASSLAVWRHSGANVLTF. CDR3 nucleotides: TGTGCCAGCAGCTTAGCGGTCTGGCGGCACTCTGGGGCCAACGTCCTGACTTTC.